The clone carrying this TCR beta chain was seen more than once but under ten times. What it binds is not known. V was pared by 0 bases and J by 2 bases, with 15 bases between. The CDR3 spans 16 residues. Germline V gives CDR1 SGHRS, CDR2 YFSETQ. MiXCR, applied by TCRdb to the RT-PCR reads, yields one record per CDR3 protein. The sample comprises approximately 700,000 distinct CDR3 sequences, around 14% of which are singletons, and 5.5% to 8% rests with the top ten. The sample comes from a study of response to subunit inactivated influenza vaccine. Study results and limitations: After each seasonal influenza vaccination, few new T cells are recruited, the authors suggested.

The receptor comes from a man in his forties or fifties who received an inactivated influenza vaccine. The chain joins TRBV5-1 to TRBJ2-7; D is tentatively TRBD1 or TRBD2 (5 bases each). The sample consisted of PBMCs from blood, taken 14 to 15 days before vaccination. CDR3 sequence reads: CASSLERGGGPYEQYF. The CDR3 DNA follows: TGCGCCAGCAGCTTGGAGAGAGGTGGGGGTCCCTACGAGCAGTACTTC.